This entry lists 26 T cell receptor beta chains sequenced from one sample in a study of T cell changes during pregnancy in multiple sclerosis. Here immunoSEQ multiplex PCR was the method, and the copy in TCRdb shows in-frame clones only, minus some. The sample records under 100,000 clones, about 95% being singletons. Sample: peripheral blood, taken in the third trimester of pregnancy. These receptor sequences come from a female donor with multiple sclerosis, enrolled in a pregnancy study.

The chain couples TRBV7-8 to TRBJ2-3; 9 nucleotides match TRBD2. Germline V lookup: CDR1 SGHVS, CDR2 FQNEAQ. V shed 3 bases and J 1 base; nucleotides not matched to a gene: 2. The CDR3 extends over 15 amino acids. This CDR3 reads CASSLRGGGTDTQYF. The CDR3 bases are TGTGCCAGCAGCTTGCGGGGGGGCGGCACAGATACGCAGTATTTT.

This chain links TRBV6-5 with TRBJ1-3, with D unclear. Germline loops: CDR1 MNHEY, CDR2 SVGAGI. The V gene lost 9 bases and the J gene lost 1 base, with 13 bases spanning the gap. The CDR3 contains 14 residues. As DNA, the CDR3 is TGTGCCAGTTCGGCGGCGGGATCTGGAAACACCATATATTTT. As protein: CASSAAGSGNTIYF.

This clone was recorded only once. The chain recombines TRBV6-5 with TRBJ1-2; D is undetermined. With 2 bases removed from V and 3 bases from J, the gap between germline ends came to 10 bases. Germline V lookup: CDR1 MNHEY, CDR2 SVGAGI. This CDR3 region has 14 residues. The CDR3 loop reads CASSYAGLHYGYTF. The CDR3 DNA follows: TGTGCCAGCAGTTACGCAGGTCTTCACTATGGCTACACCTTC.

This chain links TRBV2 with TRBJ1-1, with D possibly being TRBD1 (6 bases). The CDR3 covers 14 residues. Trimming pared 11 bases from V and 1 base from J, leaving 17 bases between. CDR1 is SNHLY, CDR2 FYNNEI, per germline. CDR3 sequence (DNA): TGTGCCCACGGGGGGGCGCTTAAGAACACTGAAGCTTTCTTT. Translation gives CAHGGALKNTEAFF.

The CDR3 DNA is TGTGCCAGCAGCTCCATCGCCACGGGGACTGAAGCTTTCTTT. Translated: CASSSIATGTEAFF. This chain links TRBV11-2 with TRBJ1-1; D is undetermined. The CDR3 runs to 14 residues. The germline V gene encodes CDR1 SGHAT and CDR2 FQNNGV. V lost 4 bases, J lost 5 bases, and 14 bases lay in between.

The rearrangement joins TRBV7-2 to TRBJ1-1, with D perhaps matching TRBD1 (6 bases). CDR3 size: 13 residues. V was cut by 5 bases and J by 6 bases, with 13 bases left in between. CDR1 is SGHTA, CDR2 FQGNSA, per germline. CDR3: CASSVQGLAEAFF. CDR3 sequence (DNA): TGTGCCAGCAGCGTTCAGGGGTTGGCTGAAGCTTTCTTT. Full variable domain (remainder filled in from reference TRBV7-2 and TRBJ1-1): GAGVSQSPSNKVTEKGKDVELRCDPISGHTALYWYRQSLGQGLEFLIYFQGNSAPDKSGLPSDRFSAERTGGSVSTLTIQRTQQEDSAVYLCASSVQGLAEAFFGQGTRLTVV.

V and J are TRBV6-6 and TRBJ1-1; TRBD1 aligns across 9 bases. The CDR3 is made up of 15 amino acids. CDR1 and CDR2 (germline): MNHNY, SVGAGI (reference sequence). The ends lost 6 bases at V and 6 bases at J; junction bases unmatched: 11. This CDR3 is CASRHHPGQGAEAFF. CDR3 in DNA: TGTGCCAGCAGACATCATCCGGGACAGGGAGCTGAAGCTTTCTTT.

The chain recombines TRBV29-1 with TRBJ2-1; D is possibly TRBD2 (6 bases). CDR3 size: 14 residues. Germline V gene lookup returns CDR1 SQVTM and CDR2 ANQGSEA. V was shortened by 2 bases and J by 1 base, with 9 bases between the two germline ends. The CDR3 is CSVELGGSYNEQFF. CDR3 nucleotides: TGCAGCGTTGAATTGGGGGGTTCCTACAATGAGCAGTTCTTC.

The CDR3 loop reads CASRSRAKTDTQYF. The CDR3, as DNA: TGTGCCAGCAGGTCGAGGGCCAAGACAGATACGCAGTATTTT. The chain employs TRBV25-1 and TRBJ2-3; TRBD2 is a possible D gene (5 bases). V dropped 6 bases and J dropped 3 bases, with 13 bases sitting between them. Looked up from germline, CDR1 is MGHDK and CDR2 is SYGVNS. There are 14 residues in the CDR3. Full variable domain (missing parts from reference TRBV25-1 and TRBJ2-3): EADIYQTPRYLVIGTGKKITLECSQTMGHDKMYWYQQDPGMELHLIHYSYGVNSTEKGDLSSESTVSRIRTEHFPLTLESARPSHTSQYLCASRSRAKTDTQYFGPGTRLTVL.

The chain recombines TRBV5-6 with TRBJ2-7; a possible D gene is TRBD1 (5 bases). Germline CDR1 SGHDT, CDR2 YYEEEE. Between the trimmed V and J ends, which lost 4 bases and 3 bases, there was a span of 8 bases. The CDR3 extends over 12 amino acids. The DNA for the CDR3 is TGTGCCAGCAGCCCTACAGGCTACGAGCAGTACTTC. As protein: CASSPTGYEQYF.

The CDR3 DNA sequence: TGTGCCAGCAGTTACTCGCAGGCAGCTCCCTACGAGCAGTACTTC. Translating gives CASSYSQAAPYEQYF. The chain carries TRBV6-5 and TRBJ2-7; D is undetermined. The CDR3 has 15 residues. Germline values: CDR1 MNHEY, CDR2 SVGAGI. The ends were cut back, 0 bases at V and 2 bases at J, with 11 bases in the middle.

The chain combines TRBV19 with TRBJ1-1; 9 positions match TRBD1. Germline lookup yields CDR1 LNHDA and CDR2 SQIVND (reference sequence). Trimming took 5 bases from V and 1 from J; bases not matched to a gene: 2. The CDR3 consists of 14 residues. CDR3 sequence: CASSQQGANTEAFF. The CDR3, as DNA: TGTGCCAGTAGTCAACAGGGGGCGAACACTGAAGCTTTCTTT.

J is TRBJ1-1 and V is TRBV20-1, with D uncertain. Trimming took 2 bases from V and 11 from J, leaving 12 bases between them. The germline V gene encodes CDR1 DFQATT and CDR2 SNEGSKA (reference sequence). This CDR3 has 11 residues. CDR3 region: CSARRYQWAFF. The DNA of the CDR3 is TGCAGTGCTAGACGGTACCAATGGGCTTTCTTT.

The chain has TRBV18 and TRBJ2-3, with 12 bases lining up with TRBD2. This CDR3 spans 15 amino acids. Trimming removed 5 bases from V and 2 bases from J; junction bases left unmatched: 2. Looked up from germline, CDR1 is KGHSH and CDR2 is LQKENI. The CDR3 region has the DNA TGTGCCAGCTCATCTAGCGGGGGGGCCACAGATACGCAGTATTTT. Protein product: CASSSSGGATDTQYF.

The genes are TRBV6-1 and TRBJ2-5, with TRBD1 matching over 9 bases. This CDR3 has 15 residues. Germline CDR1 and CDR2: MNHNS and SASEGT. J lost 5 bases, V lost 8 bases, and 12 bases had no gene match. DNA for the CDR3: TGTGCCAGCCAACCCCGGGACAGGGCAGCGGAGACCCAGTACTTC. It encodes CASQPRDRAAETQYF.

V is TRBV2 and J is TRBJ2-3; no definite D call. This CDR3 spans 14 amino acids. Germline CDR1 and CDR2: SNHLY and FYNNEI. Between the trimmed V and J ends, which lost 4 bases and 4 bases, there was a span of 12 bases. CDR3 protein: CASSGWAPADTQYF. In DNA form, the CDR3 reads TGTGCCAGCAGTGGGTGGGCCCCCGCAGATACGCAGTATTTT.

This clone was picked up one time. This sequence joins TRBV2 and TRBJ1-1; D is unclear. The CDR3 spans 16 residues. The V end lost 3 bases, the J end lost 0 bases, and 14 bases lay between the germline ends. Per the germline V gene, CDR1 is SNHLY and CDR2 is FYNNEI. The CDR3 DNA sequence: TGTGCCAGCAGTGAGTTAGGTCCGGGAATGAACACTGAAGCTTTCTTT. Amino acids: CASSELGPGMNTEAFF.

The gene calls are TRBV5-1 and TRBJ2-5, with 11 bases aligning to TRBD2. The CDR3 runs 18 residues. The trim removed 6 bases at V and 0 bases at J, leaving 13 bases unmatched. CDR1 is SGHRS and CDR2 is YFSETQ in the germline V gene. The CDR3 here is CASKWGLAGGSYQETQYF. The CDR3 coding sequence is TGCGCCAGCAAGTGGGGGCTAGCGGGGGGCTCGTACCAAGAGACCCAGTACTTC.

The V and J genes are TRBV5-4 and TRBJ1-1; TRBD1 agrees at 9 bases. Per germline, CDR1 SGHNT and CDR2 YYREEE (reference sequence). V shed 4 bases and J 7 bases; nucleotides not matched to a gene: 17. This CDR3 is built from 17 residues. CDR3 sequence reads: CASSPGQGSSVLGEAFF. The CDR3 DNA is TGTGCCAGCAGCCCGGGACAGGGATCTTCTGTCCTCGGTGAAGCTTTCTTT.

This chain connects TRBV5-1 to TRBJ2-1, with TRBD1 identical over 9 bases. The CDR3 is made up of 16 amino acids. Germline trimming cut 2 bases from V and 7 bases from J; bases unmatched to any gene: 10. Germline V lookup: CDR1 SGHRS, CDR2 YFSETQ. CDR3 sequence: CASSFLQGAFRNEQFF. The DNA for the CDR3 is TGCGCCAGCAGCTTCCTACAGGGGGCATTTAGGAATGAGCAGTTCTTC.

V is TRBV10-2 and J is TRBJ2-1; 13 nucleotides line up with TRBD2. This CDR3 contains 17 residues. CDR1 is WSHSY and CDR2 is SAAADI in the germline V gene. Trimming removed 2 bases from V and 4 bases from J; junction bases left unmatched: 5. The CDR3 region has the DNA TGCGCCAGCAGTGAGACTAGCGGGGGGGCATGGTACAATGAGCAGTTCTTC. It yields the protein CASSETSGGAWYNEQFF.

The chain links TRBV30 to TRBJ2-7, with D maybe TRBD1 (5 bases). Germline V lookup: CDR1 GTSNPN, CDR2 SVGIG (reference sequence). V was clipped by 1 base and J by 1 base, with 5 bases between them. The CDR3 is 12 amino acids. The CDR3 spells CAWSGQSYEQYF. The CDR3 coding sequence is TGTGCCTGGAGTGGACAGTCCTACGAGCAGTACTTC.

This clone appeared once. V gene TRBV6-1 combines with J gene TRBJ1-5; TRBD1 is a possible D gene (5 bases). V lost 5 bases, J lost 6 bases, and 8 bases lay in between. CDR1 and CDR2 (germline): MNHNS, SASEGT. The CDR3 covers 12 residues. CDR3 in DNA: TGTGCCAGCAGTCATCAGGGTCAGCCCCAGCATTTT. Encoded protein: CASSHQGQPQHF.

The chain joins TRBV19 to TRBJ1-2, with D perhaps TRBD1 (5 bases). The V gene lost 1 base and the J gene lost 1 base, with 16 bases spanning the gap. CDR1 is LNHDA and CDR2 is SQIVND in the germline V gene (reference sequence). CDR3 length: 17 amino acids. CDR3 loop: CASSIAQRRGFNYGYTF. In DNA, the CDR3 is TGTGCCAGTAGTATAGCTCAACGGAGGGGTTTTAACTATGGCTACACCTTC. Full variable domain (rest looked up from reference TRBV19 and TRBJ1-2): DGGITQSPKYLFRKEGQNVTLSCEQNLNHDAMYWYRQDPGQGLRLIYYSQIVNDFQKGDIAEGYSVSREKKESFPLTVTSAQKNPTAFYLCASSIAQRRGFNYGYTFGSGTRLTVV.

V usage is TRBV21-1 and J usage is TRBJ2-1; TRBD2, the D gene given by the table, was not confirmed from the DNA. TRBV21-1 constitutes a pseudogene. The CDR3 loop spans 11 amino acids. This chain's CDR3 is CASSNSNEQFF. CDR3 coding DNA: TGTGCCAGCAGCAATTCTAATGAGCAGTTCTTC.

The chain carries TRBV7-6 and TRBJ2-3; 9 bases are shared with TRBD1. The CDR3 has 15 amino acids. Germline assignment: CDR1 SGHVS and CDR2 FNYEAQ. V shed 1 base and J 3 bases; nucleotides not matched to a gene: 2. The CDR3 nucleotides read TGTGCCAGCAGCTTAGACAGGGGGCGAACAGATACGCAGTATTTT. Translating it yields CASSLDRGRTDTQYF.